The clone carrying this T cell receptor beta chain appeared many times. The antigen is not known. Trimming took 2 bases from V and 7 from J, leaving 8 bases between them. The germline V gene encodes CDR1 MNHEY and CDR2 SVGEGT. This CDR3 is built from 12 residues. This sample was taken from a study of early T cells in non-severe SARS-CoV-2 infection. Background on the study: Bulk RNA taken from unsorted whole blood was sequenced, leaving chains unpaired. General study findings and limits: Matches to VDJdb favored anti-spike CD8 responses and missed private and CD4 specificities.

Individual cDNA molecules received unique molecular identifiers during library preparation. One entry per CDR3 protein results from TCRdb running MiXCR on the 5' RACE reads. This sample carries 61,000 or so distinct CDR3 sequences, more than 10% of them seen once, and the ten largest clones take 1% to 1.5%. Sample: whole blood, taken at baseline. The receptor was derived from an adult who was a healthcare worker with PCR-confirmed SARS-CoV-2 infection or an uninfected control (not recorded which). The donor label of this sample is uncertain. The chain combines TRBV6-2 or TRBV6-3 with TRBJ2-5; no clear D gene. The chain's CDR3 is CASSYASPTQYF. The DNA for the CDR3 is TGTGCCAGCAGTTACGCCTCCCCGACCCAGTACTTC.